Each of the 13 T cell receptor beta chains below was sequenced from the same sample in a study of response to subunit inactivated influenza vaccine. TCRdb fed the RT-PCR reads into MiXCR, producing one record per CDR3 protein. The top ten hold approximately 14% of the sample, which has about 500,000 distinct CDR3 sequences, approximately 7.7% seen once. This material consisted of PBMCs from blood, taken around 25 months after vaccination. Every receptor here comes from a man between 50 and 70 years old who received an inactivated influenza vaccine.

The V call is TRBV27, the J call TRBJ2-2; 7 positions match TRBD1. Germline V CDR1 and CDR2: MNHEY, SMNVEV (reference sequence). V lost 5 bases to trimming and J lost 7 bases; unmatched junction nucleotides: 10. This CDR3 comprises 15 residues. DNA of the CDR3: TGTGCCAGCAGTGTCGCCGGGACAGCAAGCGGGGAGCTGTTTTTT. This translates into CASSVAGTASGELFF.

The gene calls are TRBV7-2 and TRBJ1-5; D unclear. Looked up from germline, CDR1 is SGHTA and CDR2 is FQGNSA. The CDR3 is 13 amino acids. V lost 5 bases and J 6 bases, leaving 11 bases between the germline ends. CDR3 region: CASSPPEGQPQHF. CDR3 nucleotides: TGTGCCAGCAGCCCGCCCGAGGGTCAGCCCCAGCATTTT.

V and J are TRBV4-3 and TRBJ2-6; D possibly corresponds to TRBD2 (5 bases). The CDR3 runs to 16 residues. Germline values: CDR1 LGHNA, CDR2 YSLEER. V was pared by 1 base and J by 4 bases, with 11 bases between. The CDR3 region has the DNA TGCGCCAGCAGCCAAGTCCCGACTACGGGGGCCAACGTCCTGACTTTC. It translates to CASSQVPTTGANVLTF.

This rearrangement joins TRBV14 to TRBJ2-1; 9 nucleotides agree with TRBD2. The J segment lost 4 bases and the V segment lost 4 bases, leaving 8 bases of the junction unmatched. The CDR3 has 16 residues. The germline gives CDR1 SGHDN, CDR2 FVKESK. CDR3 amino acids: CASSRAGGMNYNEQFF. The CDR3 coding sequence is TGTGCCAGCAGCCGGGCGGGAGGGATGAATTACAATGAGCAGTTCTTC. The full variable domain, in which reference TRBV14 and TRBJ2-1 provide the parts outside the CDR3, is EAGVTQFPSHSVIEKGQTVTLRCDPISGHDNLYWYRRVMGKEIKFLLHFVKESKQDESGMPNNRFLAERTGGTYSTLKVQPAELEDSGVYFCASSRAGGMNYNEQFFGPGTRLTVL.

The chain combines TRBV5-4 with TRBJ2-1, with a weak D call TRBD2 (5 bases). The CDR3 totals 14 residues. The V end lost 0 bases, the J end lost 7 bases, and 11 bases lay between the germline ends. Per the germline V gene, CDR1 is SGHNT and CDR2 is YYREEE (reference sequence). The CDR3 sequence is CASSLERARNEQFF. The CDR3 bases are TGTGCCAGCAGCTTGGAGAGGGCTAGGAATGAGCAGTTCTTC.

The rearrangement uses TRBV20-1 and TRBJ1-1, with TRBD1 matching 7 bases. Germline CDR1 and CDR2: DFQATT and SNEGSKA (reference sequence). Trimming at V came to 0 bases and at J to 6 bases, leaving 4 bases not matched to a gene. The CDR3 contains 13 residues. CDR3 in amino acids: CSAREGGRSEAFF. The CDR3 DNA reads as TGCAGTGCTAGAGAAGGGGGCAGGTCTGAAGCTTTCTTT.

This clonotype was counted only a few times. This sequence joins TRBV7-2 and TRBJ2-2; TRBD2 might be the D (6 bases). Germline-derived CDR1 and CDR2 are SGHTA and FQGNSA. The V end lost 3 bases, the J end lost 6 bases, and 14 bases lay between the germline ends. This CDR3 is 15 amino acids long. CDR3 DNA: TGTGCCAGCAGCTTGGCCGGGACTCCAGCCGGGGAGCTGTTTTTT. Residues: CASSLAGTPAGELFF. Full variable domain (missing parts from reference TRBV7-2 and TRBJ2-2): GAGVSQSPSNKVTEKGKDVELRCDPISGHTALYWYRQSLGQGLEFLIYFQGNSAPDKSGLPSDRFSAERTGGSVSTLTIQRTQQEDSAVYLCASSLAGTPAGELFFGEGSRLTVL.

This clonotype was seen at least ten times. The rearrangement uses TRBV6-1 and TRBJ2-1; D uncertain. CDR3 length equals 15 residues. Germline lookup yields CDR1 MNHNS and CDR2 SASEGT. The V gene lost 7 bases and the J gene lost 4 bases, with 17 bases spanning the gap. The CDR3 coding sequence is TGTGCCAGCACCGAAGGCTCCTCTAGATACAATGAGCAGTTCTTC. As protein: CASTEGSSRYNEQFF.

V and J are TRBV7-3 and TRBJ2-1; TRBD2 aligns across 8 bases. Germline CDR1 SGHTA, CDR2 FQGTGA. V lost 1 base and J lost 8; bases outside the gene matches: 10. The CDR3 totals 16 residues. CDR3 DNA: TGTGCCAGCAGCTTAAGGCGAGCGGGAGACATTTATGAGCAGTTCTTC. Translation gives CASSLRRAGDIYEQFF. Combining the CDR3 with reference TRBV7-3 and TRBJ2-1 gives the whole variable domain GAGVSQTPSNKVTEKGKYVELRCDPISGHTALYWYRQSLGQGPEFLIYFQGTGAADDSGLPNDRFFAVRPEGSVSTLKIQRTERGDSAVYLCASSLRRAGDIYEQFFGPGTRLTVL.

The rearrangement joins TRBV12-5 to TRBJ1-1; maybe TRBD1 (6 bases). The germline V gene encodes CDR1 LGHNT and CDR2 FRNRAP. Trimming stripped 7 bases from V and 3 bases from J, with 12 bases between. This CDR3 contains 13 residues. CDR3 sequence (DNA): TGTGCTAGTGCCGGGGGCACGGACACTGAAGCTTTCTTT. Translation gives CASAGGTDTEAFF.

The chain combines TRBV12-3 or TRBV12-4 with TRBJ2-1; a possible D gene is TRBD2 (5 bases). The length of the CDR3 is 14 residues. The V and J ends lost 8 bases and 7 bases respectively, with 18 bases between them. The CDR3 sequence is CASRHDLARNEQFF. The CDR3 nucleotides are TGTGCCAGCCGCCACGACTTAGCGAGAAATGAGCAGTTCTTC.

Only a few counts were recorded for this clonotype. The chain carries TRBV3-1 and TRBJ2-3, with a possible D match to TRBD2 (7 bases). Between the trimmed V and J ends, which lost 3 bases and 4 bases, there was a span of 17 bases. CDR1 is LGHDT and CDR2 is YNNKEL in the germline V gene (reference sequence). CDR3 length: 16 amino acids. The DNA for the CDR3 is TGTGCCAGCAGCCAGGGCCCGGGGGGCCTCGCAGATACGCAGTATTTT. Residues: CASSQGPGGLADTQYF.

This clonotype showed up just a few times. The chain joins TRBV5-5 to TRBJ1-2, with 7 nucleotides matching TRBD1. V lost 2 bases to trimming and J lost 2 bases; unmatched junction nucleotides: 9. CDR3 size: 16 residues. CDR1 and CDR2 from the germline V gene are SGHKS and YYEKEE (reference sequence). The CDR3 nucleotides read TGTGCCAGCAGCTTTGCCTCCGGGACAGAGAACTATGGCTACACCTTC. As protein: CASSFASGTENYGYTF.